Sequencing of this T cell receptor (beta chain) was carried out in a study of blood T cell repertoires in COVID-19. Study context: There were acute and convalescent COVID-19 samples, and they came from the United States, Italy and Spain.

The V end lost 4 bases, the J end lost 4 bases, and 25 bases lay between the germline ends. Germline V CDR1 and CDR2: MNHNS, SASEGT. The CDR3 contains 18 residues. Authors' data handling: How many nucleated cells were present was estimated from reference gene primer amplification. Profiled with immunoSEQ multiplex PCR; TCRdb holds only in-frame clones, not every one. V and J calls and clone size are copied from that table; D and trimming were computed from the DNA. The sample holds about 260,000 clones, 88% seen once. This TCR derives from a woman aged 45-65 years who had recovered from COVID-19. The specimen was PBMCs or T cells enriched from blood (not recorded which). The chain uses TRBV6-1 and TRBJ1-1; D unresolved. The CDR3 protein is CASSGVGWRSFRGTEAFF. CDR3 in DNA: TGTGCCAGCAGTGGGGTAGGGTGGAGGAGTTTTCGGGGCACTGAAGCTTTCTTT.